Below, 8 T cell receptor beta chains from the same sample are listed, as sequenced in a study of T cell responses to AZD1222 COVID-19 vaccine (dated by TCRdb to about 2021). Per the publication, the time point label means: baseline before first vaccination. The library was produced with the immunoSEQ multiplex PCR assay. Imported from immuneACCESS, the table was reduced by TCRdb to in-frame sequences with V and J called. These copies leave out some clones; in studies compared against another copy, an unresolved V gene accounts for under half, and the cause of the remainder is not known. Within this sample are nearly 90,000 clones, with nearly 90% of them counted one time only. The leading ten clones occupy around 5.5% of the sample. The sample in question was peripheral blood, obtained on day 0 of AZD1222 vaccination. Source of these receptors: an adult in good health.

The chain recombines TRBV5-1 with TRBJ1-4, with 9 positions matching TRBD1. This CDR3 contains 17 residues. Germline assignment: CDR1 SGHRS and CDR2 YFSETQ. Unmatched junction bases numbered 11, after V lost 0 bases and J lost 8 bases. This chain's CDR3 is CASSLGQGVSSGEKLFF. Here the CDR3 DNA reads TGCGCCAGCAGCTTGGGACAGGGGGTTTCCTCGGGCGAAAAACTGTTTTTT.

The CDR3 region is CASSLGRDLGDEQFF. CDR3 sequence (DNA): TGTGCCAGCAGTTTGGGCCGGGACCTGGGGGATGAGCAGTTCTTC. The rearrangement uses TRBV6-5 and TRBJ2-1; tentatively, D is TRBD1 or TRBD2 (5 bases each). CDR1 MNHEY and CDR2 SVGAGI come from the germline V gene. The CDR3 covers 15 residues. V shed 4 bases and J shed 8 bases, with 18 bases lying between them.

The chain couples TRBV4-2 to TRBJ1-3, with TRBD1 matching 7 bases. The length of the CDR3 is 16 residues. The ends lost 0 bases at V and 4 bases at J; junction bases unmatched: 6. Germline values: CDR1 LGHNA, CDR2 YNFKEQ. The CDR3 reads CASSQDMRGQGNTIYF. The CDR3 region has the DNA TGTGCCAGCAGCCAAGATATGAGGGGGCAGGGAAACACCATATATTTT.

The chain uses TRBV29-1 and TRBJ1-2, with no clear D. Germline V lookup: CDR1 SQVTM, CDR2 ANQGSEA. Between the trimmed V and J ends, which lost 4 bases and 0 bases, there was a span of 12 bases. The CDR3 loop spans 14 amino acids. This CDR3 is CSVALLQANYGYTF. CDR3 DNA sequence: TGCAGCGTTGCCCTATTGCAGGCTAACTATGGCTACACCTTC.

The rearrangement uses TRBV7-9 and TRBJ1-3; D remains unclear. Deletions cut 5 bases from V and 3 bases from J, with 8 bases between. This CDR3 contains 13 residues. From germline, CDR1 is SEHNR and CDR2 FQNEAQ (reference sequence). The CDR3 spells CASSEGFGNTIYF. The CDR3 region has the DNA TGTGCCAGCAGCGAAGGGTTTGGAAACACCATATATTTT. The full variable domain, completed using reference TRBV7-9 and TRBJ1-3, is DTGVSQNPRHKITKRGQNVTFRCDPISEHNRLYWYRQTLGQGPEFLTYFQNEAQLEKSRLLSDRFSAERPKGSFSTLEIQRTEQGDSAMYLCASSEGFGNTIYFGEGSWLTVV.

The V call is TRBV3-1 (or the pseudogene TRBV3-2), the J call TRBJ1-4, with D perhaps TRBD1 (5 bases). Looked up from germline, CDR1 is LGHDT and CDR2 is YNNKEL (reference sequence). This CDR3 has 18 residues. The V and J ends lost 4 bases and 3 bases respectively, with 21 bases between them. The CDR3 DNA reads as TGTGCCAGCAGCCGGCTCGCAGGGCCCAGCATCCCTAATGAAAAACTGTTTTTT. Translating it yields CASSRLAGPSIPNEKLFF.

The V gene is TRBV9, the J gene TRBJ2-1; 7 nucleotides align to TRBD2. Germline CDR1 SGDLS, CDR2 YYNGEE. The V gene end was trimmed by 0 bases and the J gene end by 9 bases; junction bases not matched to a gene: 12. This CDR3 is 16 amino acids long. This CDR3 is CASSVDKFVGLSEQFF. The CDR3 coding sequence is TGTGCCAGCAGCGTAGATAAGTTTGTGGGACTATCTGAGCAGTTCTTC.

The chain is built from TRBV5-1 and TRBJ2-1, with D hard to call. The CDR3 contains 15 residues. V shed 0 bases and J shed 2 bases, with 9 bases lying between them. Germline V lookup: CDR1 SGHRS, CDR2 YFSETQ. The CDR3 region is CASSLADATYNEQFF. CDR3 bases: TGCGCCAGCAGCTTGGCCGACGCCACCTACAATGAGCAGTTCTTC.